This TCR beta chain was retrieved from a study of blood T cell repertoires in COVID-19. Study-level information: T cells, B-cell-depleted T cells, or PBMCs provided the cDNA or gDNA that served as material.

The junction had 7 bases not matched to a gene; V was cut back by 4 bases and J by 5 bases. CDR1 and CDR2 from the germline V gene are SGDLS and YYNGEE. The CDR3 is 14 amino acids. Per the authors' pipeline: Amplification with reference gene primers provided the estimates of nucleated cell counts. Profiling relied on immunoSEQ multiplex PCR, and the TCRdb table lists in-frame clones only, not all of them. From that table come the V and J calls and clone size; the DNA was used to work out D and trimming. The sample has 170,000 or so clones, about four fifths seen once. The TCR sequence derives from a man aged 18 to 29 with active or convalescent COVID-19. The sample consisted of peripheral blood. V and J are TRBV9 and TRBJ2-3; 7 bases agree with TRBD2. The CDR3 here is CASSPRRGKDTQYF. Here the CDR3 DNA reads TGTGCCAGCAGCCCTCGGCGGGGGAAAGATACGCAGTATTTT.